The 11 T cell receptor beta chains reported below all come from one sample, sequenced in a study of blood T cell repertoires in COVID-19. Produced via immunoSEQ multiplex PCR; TCRdb's table is partial and in-frame only. The sample lists around 16,000 clones; approximately 90% were seen once. The sequenced material came from peripheral blood. These receptors were collected from a human donor in a cohort sampled during active COVID-19.

The chain carries TRBV30 and TRBJ1-3; D may be TRBD1 (6 bases). This CDR3 region has 14 residues. Germline assignment: CDR1 GTSNPN and CDR2 SVGIG (reference sequence). V was cut by 3 bases and J by 2 bases, with 11 bases left in between. CDR3 in amino acids: CAWRRGGAGNTIYF. CDR3 nucleotide sequence: TGTGCCTGGAGGAGGGGGGGGGCTGGAAACACCATATATTTT.

The rearrangement joins TRBV7-2 to TRBJ2-5; D might be TRBD2 (6 bases). This CDR3 spans 14 amino acids. The germline V gene has CDR1 SGHTA and CDR2 FQGNSA. V was clipped by 5 bases and J by 0 bases, with 10 bases between them. The CDR3 protein is CASSVGSYQETQYF. CDR3 DNA: TGTGCCAGCAGCGTCGGGAGTTACCAAGAGACCCAGTACTTC.

The V and J genes are TRBV11-2 and TRBJ2-5; 9 bases agree with TRBD2. Germline V lookup: CDR1 SGHAT, CDR2 FQNNGV. CDR3 length equals 15 residues. V dropped 1 base and J dropped 5; count of bases not matched to a gene: 5. The CDR3, as DNA: TGTGCCAGCAGCTTAGGCGGGGGGGGTTTGGAGACCCAGTACTTC. Translation gives CASSLGGGGLETQYF.

V usage is TRBV6-5 and J usage is TRBJ2-3; 10 bases agree with TRBD2. Germline V gene sequence: CDR1 MNHEY, CDR2 SVGAGI. The CDR3 has 14 residues. V trimming: 6 bases; J trimming: 6 bases; junction bases outside the gene matches: 6. The CDR3 nucleotides read TGTGCCAGCAGGACAGCGGGGGGGCCGGATACGCAGTATTTT. Residues: CASRTAGGPDTQYF.

The rearrangement uses TRBV7-2 and TRBJ2-3; possible D gene TRBD2, 6 bases. CDR1 and CDR2 from the germline V gene are SGHTA and FQGNSA. Trimming took off 6 bases at V and 4 bases at J, with 14 bases between the two ends. The CDR3 length is 14 residues. CDR3 in DNA: TGTGCCAGCAGTCTTACCGGGGGACCAGATACGCAGTATTTT. Translating it yields CASSLTGGPDTQYF.

The chain couples TRBV12-5 to TRBJ1-2; 9 bases are shared with TRBD1. The CDR3 sequence is 16 residues long. Germline V lookup: CDR1 LGHNT, CDR2 FRNRAP. Trimming cost V 6 bases and J 3 bases; bases outside gene matches: 11. The DNA for the CDR3 is TGTGCTAGTGGCGAGAAGACAGGGGGTGTTTACTATGGCTACACCTTC. Amino acid sequence: CASGEKTGGVYYGYTF. Full variable domain (outside the CDR3, taken from reference TRBV12-5 and TRBJ1-2): DARVTQTPRHKVTEMGQEVTMRCQPILGHNTVFWYRQTMMQGLELLAYFRNRAPLDDSGMPKDRFSAEMPDATLATLKIQPSEPRDSAVYFCASGEKTGGVYYGYTFGSGTRLTVV.

This chain uses TRBV4-2 with TRBJ2-3; 8 bases map to TRBD2. V trimming: 3 bases; J trimming: 1 base; junction bases outside the gene matches: 9. Per the germline V gene, CDR1 is LGHNA and CDR2 is YNFKEQ. The CDR3 spans 17 residues. CDR3 sequence reads: CASSHLVAGSGTDTQYF. CDR3 DNA: TGTGCCAGCAGCCACCTAGTAGCGGGGTCAGGCACAGATACGCAGTATTTT.

The V and J genes are TRBV29-1 and TRBJ2-3, with 8 positions matching TRBD1. The V and J ends lost 2 bases and 3 bases, in that order; junction bases with no gene match: 7. Germline CDR1 reads SQVTM; CDR2 reads ANQGSEA. This CDR3 region has 15 residues. Here the CDR3 DNA reads TGCAGCGTTGAACCGACAGGGGATTCGACAGATACGCAGTATTTT. This codes for CSVEPTGDSTDTQYF.

The gene calls are TRBV5-1 and TRBJ2-3, with D possibly TRBD2 on 5 matching bases. CDR3 size: 16 residues. V was shortened by 3 bases and J by 3 bases, with 17 bases between the two germline ends. CDR1 and CDR2 from the germline V gene are SGHRS and YFSETQ. The CDR3 DNA sequence: TGCGCCAGCAGCTCACGCGGCACCGAGGGTACAGATACGCAGTATTTT. Its protein product is CASSSRGTEGTDTQYF. Supplemented by reference TRBV5-1 and TRBJ2-3, the full variable domain reads KAGVTQTPRYLIKTRGQQVTLSCSPISGHRSVSWYQQTPGQGLQFLFEYFSETQRNKGNFPGRFSGRQFSNSRSEMNVSTLELGDSALYLCASSSRGTEGTDTQYFGPGTRLTVL.

V usage is TRBV7-3 and J usage is TRBJ2-1; 7 bases match TRBD1. Looked up from germline, CDR1 is SGHTA and CDR2 is FQGTGA. The CDR3 is 13 residues long. The J segment lost 5 bases and the V segment lost 5 bases, leaving 3 bases of the junction unmatched. CDR3 sequence: CASSRGQNNEQFF. In DNA, the CDR3 is TGTGCCAGCAGCCGGGGACAGAACAATGAGCAGTTCTTC.

The J gene is TRBJ2-5, the V gene TRBV5-5; 10 bases align to TRBD2. V gave up 4 bases and J gave up 2 bases; unmatched junction bases: 14. The germline gives CDR1 SGHKS, CDR2 YYEKEE (reference sequence). This CDR3 has 18 amino acids. The CDR3 loop reads CASSPGTSAQGGQETQYF. In DNA form, the CDR3 reads TGTGCCAGCAGCCCCGGGACTAGCGCCCAGGGGGGGCAAGAGACCCAGTACTTC.